The T cell receptor beta chain described here comes from a study of OX40 agonist ivuxolimab in advanced cancers. Study-level background: Earlier anti-PD-1, anti-PD-L1 or anti-CTLA-4 therapy was permitted; over 35% had received some. Study-wide points: The study found that CD8+ T cells averaged more expanded clones than CD4+. Both blood CD4+ and CD8+ T cells showed clonal growth by week 6 at 0.1 to 3.0 mg/kg.

Method: immunoSEQ multiplex PCR; TCRdb's copy keeps in-frame clones and lacks some. The sample contains tens of thousands of clones, 80% to 90% of which appear only once. A remark on this clone: Antigen specificity is unknown.

A history of autoimmune disease or systemic immunosuppression excluded patients. The germline gives CDR1 MNHEY, CDR2 SVGAGI. CDR3 length: 15 residues. Trimming shortened V by 7 bases and J by 2 bases, and 17 bases separated the two germline ends. The source of this sequence is an adult with an advanced solid tumor such as melanoma, head and neck, liver or kidney cancer. This specimen was CD4+ or CD8+ T cells sorted from blood, taken in a trial of the OX40 agonist ivuxolimab. The chain uses TRBV6-5 and TRBJ1-1; tentative D call: TRBD1 (6 bases). The CDR3 DNA sequence: TGTGCCAGCAAAGGGGGTAAGGGATTCAACACTGAAGCTTTCTTT. Its translation is CASKGGKGFNTEAFF.